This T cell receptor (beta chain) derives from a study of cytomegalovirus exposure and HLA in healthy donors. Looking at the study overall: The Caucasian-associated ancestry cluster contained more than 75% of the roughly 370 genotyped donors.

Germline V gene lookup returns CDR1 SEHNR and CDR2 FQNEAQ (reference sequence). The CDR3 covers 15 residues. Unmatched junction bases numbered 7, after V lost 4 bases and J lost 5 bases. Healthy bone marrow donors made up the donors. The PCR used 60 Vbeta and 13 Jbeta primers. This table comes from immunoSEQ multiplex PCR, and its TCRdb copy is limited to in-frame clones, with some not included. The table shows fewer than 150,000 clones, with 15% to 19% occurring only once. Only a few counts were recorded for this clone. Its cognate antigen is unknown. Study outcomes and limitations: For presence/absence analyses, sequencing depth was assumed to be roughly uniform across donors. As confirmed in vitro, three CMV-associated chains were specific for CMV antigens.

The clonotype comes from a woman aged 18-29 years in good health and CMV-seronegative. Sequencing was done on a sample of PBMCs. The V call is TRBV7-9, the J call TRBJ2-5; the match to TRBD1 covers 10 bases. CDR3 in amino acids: CASSYRQGAVETQYF. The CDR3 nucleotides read TGTGCCAGCAGCTATAGACAGGGGGCGGTGGAGACCCAGTACTTC.